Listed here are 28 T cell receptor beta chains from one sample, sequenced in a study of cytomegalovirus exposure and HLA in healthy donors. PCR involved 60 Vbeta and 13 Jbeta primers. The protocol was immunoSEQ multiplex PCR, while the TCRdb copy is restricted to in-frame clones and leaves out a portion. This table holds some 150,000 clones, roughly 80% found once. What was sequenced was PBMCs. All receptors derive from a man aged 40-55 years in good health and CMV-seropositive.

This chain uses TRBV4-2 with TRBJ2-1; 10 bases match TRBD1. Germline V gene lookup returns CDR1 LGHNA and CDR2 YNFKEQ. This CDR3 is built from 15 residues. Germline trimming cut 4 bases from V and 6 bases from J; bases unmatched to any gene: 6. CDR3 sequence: CASSPTGTGVNEQFF. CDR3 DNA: TGTGCCAGCAGCCCTACCGGGACAGGGGTCAATGAGCAGTTCTTC.

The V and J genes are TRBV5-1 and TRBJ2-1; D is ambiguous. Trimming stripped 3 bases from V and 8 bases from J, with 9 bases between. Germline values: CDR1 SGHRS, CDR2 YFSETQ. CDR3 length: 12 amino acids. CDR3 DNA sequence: TGCGCCAGCAGCTCGACTTTCGATGAGCAGTTCTTC. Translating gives CASSSTFDEQFF.

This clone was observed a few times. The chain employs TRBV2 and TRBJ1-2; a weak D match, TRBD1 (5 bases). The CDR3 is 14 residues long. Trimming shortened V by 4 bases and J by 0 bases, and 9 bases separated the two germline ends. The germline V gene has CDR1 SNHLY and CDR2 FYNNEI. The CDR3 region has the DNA TGTGCCAGCAGTGGGACAACTTCTAACTATGGCTACACCTTC. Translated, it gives CASSGTTSNYGYTF.

This chain's CDR3 is CASSVALNTEAFF. The CDR3 coding sequence is TGTGCCAGCAGCGTGGCTTTGAACACTGAAGCTTTCTTT. The V gene is TRBV9, the J gene TRBJ1-1; D not resolved. Germline CDR1 SGDLS, CDR2 YYNGEE. V lost 2 bases and J 0 bases, leaving 5 bases between the germline ends. The CDR3 is 13 amino acids.

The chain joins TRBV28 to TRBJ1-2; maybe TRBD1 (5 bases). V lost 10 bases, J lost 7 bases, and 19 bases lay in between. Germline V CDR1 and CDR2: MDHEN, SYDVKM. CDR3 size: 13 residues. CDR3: CATSRQGSLGYTF. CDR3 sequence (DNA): TGTGCCACCTCGAGGCAGGGTAGCCTTGGCTACACCTTC.

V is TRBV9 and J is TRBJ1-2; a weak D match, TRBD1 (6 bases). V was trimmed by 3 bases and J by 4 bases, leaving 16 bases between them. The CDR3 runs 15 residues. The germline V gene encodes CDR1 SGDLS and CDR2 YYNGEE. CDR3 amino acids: CASSALDRTRYGYTF. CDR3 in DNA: TGTGCCAGCAGCGCTCTCGACAGGACCCGCTATGGCTACACCTTC.

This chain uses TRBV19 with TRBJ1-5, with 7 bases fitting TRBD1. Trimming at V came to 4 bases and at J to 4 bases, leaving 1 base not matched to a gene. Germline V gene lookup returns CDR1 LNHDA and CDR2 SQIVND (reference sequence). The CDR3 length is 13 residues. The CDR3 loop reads CASSNRGNQPQHF. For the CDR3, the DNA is TGTGCCAGTAGTAACAGGGGTAATCAGCCCCAGCATTTT.

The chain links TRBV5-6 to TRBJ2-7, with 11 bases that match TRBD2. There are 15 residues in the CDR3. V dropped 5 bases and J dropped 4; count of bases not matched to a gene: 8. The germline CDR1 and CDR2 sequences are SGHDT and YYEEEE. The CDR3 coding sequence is TGTGCCAGCAGATTTAATAGCGGGGGGGTTTACGAGCAGTACTTC. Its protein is CASRFNSGGVYEQYF. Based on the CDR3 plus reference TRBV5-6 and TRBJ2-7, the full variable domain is DAGVTQSPTHLIKTRGQQVTLRCSPKSGHDTVSWYQQALGQGPQFIFQYYEEEERQRGNFPDRFSGHQFPNYSSELNVNALLLGDSALYLCASRFNSGGVYEQYFGPGTRLTVT.

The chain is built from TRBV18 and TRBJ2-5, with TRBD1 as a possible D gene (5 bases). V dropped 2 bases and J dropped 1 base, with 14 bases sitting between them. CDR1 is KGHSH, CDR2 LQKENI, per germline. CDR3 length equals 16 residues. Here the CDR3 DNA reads TGTGCCAGCTCACCATCAAGGGGAACCGTCCAAGAGACCCAGTACTTC. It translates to CASSPSRGTVQETQYF.

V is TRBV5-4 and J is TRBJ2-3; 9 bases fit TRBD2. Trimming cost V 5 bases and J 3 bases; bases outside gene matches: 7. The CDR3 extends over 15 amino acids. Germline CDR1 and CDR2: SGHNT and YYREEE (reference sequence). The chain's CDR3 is CASSVAGVGTDTQYF. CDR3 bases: TGTGCCAGCAGTGTAGCGGGAGTGGGAACAGATACGCAGTATTTT.

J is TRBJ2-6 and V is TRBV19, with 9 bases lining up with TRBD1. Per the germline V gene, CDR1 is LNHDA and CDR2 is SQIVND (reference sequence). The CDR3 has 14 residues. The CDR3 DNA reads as TGTGGGACAGGGGAAGGAACTGGGGCCAACGTCCTGACTTTC. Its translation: CGTGEGTGANVLTF. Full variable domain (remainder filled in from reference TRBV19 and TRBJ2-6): DGGITQSPKYLFRKEGQNVTLSCEQNLNHDAMYWYRQDPGQGLRLIYYSQIVNDFQKGDIAEGYSVSREKKESFPLTVTSAQKNPTAFYLCGTGEGTGANVLTFGAGSRLTVL.

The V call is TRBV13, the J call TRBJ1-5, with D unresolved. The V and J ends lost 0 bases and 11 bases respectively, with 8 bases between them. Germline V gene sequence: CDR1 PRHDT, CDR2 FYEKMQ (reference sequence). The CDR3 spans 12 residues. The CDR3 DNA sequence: TGTGCCAGCAGCTTAGGCCGGGAGTCCCAGCATTTT. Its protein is CASSLGRESQHF.

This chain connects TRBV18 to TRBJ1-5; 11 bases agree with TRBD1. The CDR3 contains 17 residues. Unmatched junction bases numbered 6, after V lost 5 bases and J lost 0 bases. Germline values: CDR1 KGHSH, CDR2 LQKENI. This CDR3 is CASSKGQGDYSNQPQHF. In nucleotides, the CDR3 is TGTGCCAGCTCAAAGGGACAGGGGGACTATAGCAATCAGCCCCAGCATTTT.

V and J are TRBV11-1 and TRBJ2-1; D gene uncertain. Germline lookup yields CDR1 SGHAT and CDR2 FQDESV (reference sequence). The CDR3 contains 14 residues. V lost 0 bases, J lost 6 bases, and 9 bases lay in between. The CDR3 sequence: CASSLALRFNEQFF. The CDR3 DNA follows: TGTGCCAGCAGCTTAGCACTCCGGTTCAATGAGCAGTTCTTC.

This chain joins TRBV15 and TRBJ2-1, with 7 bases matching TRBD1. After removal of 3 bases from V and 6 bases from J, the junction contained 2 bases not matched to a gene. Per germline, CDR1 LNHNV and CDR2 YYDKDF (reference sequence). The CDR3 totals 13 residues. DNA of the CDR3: TGTGCCACCAGCAGGGGACAGACCAATGAGCAGTTCTTC. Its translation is CATSRGQTNEQFF.

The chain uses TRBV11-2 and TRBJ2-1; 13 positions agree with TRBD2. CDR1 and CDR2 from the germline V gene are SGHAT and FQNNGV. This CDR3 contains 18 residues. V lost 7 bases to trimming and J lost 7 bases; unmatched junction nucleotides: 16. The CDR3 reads CASTVFAGTSGKGNEQFF. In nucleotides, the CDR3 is TGTGCCAGCACGGTCTTTGCCGGGACTAGCGGGAAGGGGAATGAGCAGTTCTTC.

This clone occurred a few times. The CDR3 sequence: CASSPAGAYYNSPLHF. The CDR3 DNA sequence: TGTGCCAGTAGCCCGGCGGGGGCGTACTATAATTCACCCCTCCACTTT. The chain recombines TRBV19 with TRBJ1-6; TRBD1 might be the D (6 bases). Germline V gene lookup returns CDR1 LNHDA and CDR2 SQIVND (reference sequence). This CDR3 region has 16 residues. Trimming took off 6 bases at V and 3 bases at J, with 15 bases between the two ends.

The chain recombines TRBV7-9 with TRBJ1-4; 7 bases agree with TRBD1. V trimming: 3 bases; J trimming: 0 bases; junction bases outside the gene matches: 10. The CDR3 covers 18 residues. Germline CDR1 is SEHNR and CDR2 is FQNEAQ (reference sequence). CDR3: CASSLTGTVYSTNEKLFF. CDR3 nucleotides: TGTGCCAGCAGCTTGACCGGGACAGTGTATTCAACTAATGAAAAACTGTTTTTT.

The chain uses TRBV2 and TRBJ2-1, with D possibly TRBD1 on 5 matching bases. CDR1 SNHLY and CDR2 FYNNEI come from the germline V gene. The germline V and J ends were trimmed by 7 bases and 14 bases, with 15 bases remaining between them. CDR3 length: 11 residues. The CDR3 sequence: CASTIKGVEFF. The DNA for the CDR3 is TGTGCCAGCACCATCAAAGGGGTGGAGTTCTTC.

The CDR3 loop is CASSASEITEAFF. The CDR3 DNA follows: TGTGCCAGCAGTGCTTCTGAGATTACTGAAGCTTTCTTT. This chain links TRBV2 with TRBJ1-1; the D is unclear. Germline CDR1 is SNHLY and CDR2 is FYNNEI. This CDR3 comprises 13 residues. V lost 4 bases, J lost 5 bases, and 11 bases lay in between.

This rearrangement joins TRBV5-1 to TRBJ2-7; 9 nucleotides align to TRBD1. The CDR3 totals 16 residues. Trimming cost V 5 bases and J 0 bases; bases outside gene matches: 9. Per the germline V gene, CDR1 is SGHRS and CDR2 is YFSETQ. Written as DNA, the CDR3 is TGCGCCAGCAGTTTAAGCAGGGACAGGGTCTCCTACGAGCAGTACTTC. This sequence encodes CASSLSRDRVSYEQYF.

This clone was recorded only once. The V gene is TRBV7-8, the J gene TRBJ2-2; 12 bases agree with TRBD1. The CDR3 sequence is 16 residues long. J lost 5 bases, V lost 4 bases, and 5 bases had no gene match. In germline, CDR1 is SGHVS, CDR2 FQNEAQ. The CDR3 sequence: CASSWRGQGATGELFF. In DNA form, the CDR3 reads TGTGCCAGCAGCTGGAGGGGACAGGGGGCAACCGGGGAGCTGTTTTTT.

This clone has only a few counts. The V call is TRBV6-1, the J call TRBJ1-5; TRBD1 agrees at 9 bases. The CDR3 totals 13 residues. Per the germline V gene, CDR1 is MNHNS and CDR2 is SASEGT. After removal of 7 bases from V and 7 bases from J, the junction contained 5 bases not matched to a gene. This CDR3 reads CASTGQGYQPQHF. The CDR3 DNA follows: TGTGCCAGCACCGGACAGGGGTACCAGCCCCAGCATTTT.

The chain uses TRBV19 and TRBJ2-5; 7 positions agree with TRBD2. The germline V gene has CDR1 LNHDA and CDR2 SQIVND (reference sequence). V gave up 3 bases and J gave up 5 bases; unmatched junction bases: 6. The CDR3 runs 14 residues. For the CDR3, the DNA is TGTGCCAGTAGTATGTGGGGGGGACGGGAGACCCAGTACTTC. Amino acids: CASSMWGGRETQYF. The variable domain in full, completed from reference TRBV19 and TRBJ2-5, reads DGGITQSPKYLFRKEGQNVTLSCEQNLNHDAMYWYRQDPGQGLRLIYYSQIVNDFQKGDIAEGYSVSREKKESFPLTVTSAQKNPTAFYLCASSMWGGRETQYFGPGTRLLVL.

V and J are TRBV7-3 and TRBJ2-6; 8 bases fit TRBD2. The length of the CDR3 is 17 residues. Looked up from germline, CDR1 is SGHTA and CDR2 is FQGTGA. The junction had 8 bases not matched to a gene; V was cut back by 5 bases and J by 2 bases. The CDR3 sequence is CASSLSGSAPGANVLTF. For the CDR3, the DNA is TGTGCCAGCAGCCTCAGCGGGAGCGCCCCTGGGGCCAACGTCCTGACTTTC. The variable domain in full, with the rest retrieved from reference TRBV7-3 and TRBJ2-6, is GAGVSQTPSNKVTEKGKYVELRCDPISGHTALYWYRQSLGQGPEFLIYFQGTGAADDSGLPNDRFFAVRPEGSVSTLKIQRTERGDSAVYLCASSLSGSAPGANVLTFGAGSRLTVL.

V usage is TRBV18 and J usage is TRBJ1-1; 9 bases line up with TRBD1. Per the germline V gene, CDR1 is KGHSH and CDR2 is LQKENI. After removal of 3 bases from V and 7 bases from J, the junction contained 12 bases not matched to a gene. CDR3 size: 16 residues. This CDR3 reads CASSPGQGLSGIEAFF. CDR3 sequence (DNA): TGTGCCAGCTCACCGGGACAGGGATTGTCCGGGATTGAAGCTTTCTTT. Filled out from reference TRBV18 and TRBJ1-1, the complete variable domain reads NAGVMQNPRHLVRRRGQEARLRCSPMKGHSHVYWYRQLPEEGLKFMVYLQKENIIDESGMPKERFSAEFPKEGPSILRIQQVVRGDSAAYFCASSPGQGLSGIEAFFGQGTRLTVV.

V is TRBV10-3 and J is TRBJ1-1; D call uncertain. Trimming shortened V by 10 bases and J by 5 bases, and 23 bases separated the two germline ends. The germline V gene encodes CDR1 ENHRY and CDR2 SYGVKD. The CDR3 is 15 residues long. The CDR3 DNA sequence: TGTGCCACCAAAAATGGCCCGGCGGGATCGACTGAAGCTTTCTTT. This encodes CATKNGPAGSTEAFF.

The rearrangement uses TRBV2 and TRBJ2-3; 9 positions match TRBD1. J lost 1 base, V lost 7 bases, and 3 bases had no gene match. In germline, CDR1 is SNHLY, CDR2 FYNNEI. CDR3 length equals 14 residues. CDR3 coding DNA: TGTGCCAGCACGAGGACAGGGGGCACAGATACGCAGTATTTT. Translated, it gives CASTRTGGTDTQYF.